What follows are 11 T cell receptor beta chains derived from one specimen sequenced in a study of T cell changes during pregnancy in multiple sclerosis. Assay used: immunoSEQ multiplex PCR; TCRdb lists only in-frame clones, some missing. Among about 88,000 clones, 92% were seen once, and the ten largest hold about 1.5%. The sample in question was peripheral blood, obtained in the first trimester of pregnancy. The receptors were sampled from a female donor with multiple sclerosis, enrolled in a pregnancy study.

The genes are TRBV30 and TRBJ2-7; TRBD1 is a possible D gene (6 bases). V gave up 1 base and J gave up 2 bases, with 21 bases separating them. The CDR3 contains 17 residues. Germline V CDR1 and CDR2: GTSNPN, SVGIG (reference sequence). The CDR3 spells CAWSGAHTGLNPYEQYF. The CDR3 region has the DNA TGTGCCTGGAGTGGGGCCCATACAGGGCTTAACCCCTACGAGCAGTACTTC.

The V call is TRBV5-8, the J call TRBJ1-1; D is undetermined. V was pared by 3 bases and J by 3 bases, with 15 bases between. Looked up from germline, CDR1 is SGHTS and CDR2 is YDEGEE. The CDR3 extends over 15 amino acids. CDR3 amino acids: CASSSPGFGDTEAFF. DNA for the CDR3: TGTGCCAGCAGCTCCCCGGGGTTCGGTGACACTGAAGCTTTCTTT.

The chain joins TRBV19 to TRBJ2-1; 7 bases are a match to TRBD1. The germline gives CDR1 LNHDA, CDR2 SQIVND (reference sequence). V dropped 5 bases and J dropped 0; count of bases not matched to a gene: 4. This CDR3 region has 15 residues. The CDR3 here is CASSFGQASYNEQFF. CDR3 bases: TGTGCCAGTAGTTTCGGACAGGCCTCCTACAATGAGCAGTTCTTC.

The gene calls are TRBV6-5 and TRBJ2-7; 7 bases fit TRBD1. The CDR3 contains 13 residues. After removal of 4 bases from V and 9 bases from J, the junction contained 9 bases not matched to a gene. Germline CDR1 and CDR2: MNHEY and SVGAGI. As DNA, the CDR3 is TGTGCCAGCAGTTCTCTAGGACAGGTGTGGCAGTACTTC. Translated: CASSSLGQVWQYF.

CDR3 DNA sequence: TGTGCCACCAGCAGAGAGGGGCTTAGCTCCTACAATGAGCAGTTCTTC. Protein product: CATSREGLSSYNEQFF. The V call is TRBV15, the J call TRBJ2-1; possibly TRBD1 for D (5 bases). Germline V lookup: CDR1 LNHNV, CDR2 YYDKDF (reference sequence). CDR3 length: 16 amino acids. Trimming shortened V by 0 bases and J by 0 bases, and 9 bases separated the two germline ends.

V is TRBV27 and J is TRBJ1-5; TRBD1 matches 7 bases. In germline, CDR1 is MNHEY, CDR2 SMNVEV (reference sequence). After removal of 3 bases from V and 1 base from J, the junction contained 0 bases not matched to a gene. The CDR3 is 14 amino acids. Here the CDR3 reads CASSFRGSNQPQHF. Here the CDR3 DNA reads TGTGCCAGCAGTTTCAGGGGGAGCAATCAGCCCCAGCATTTT.

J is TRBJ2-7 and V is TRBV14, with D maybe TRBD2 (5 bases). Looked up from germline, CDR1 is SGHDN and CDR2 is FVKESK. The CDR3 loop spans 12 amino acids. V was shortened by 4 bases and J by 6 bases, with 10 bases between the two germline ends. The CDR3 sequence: CASSLGVGEQYF. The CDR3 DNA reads TGTGCCAGCAGCCTCGGGGTGGGCGAGCAGTACTTC.

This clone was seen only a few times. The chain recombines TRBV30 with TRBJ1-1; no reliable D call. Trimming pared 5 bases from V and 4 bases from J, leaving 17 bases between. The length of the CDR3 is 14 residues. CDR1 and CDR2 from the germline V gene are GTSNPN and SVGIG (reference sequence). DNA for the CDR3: TGTGCCTGGTTCTCATCGGGGAGAAGCACTGAAGCTTTCTTT. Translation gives CAWFSSGRSTEAFF.

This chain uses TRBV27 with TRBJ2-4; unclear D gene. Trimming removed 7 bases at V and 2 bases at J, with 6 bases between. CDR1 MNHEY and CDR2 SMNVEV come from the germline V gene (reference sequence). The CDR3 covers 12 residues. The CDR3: CASMSSKNIQYF. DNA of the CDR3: TGTGCCAGCATGAGCTCCAAAAACATTCAGTACTTC.

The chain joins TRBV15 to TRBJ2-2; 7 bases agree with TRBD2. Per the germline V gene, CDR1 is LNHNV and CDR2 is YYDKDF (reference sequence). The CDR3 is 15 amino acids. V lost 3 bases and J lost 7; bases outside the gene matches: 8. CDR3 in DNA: TGTGCCACCAGCAGTTTGGGGGAGGGGCACGGGGAGCTGTTTTTT. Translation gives CATSSLGEGHGELFF.

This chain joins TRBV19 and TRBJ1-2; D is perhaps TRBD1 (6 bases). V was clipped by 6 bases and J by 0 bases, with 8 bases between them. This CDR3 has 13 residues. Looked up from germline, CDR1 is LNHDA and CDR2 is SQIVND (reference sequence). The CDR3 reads CASRRDTNYGYTF. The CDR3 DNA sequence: TGTGCCAGTAGACGGGACACTAACTATGGCTACACCTTC. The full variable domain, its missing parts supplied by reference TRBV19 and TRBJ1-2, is DGGITQSPKYLFRKEGQNVTLSCEQNLNHDAMYWYRQDPGQGLRLIYYSQIVNDFQKGDIAEGYSVSREKKESFPLTVTSAQKNPTAFYLCASRRDTNYGYTFGSGTRLTVV.